A selection of T cell receptor beta chains follows, all from one sample in a study of blood T cells in healthy people across ages. One entry per CDR3 protein, called by TCRdb with MiXCR from the 5' RACE reads. The repertoire holds almost 300,000 distinct CDR3 sequences, with 25% to 30% as singletons. The specimen was blood. All receptors derive from a woman in her seventies in good health. Each CDR3 is given with its conserved first and last residue. D genes are given only for firm matches. A row's size may be missing; if present it is once, few, many or a size class.

TRBJ1-4	TRBV28	few	.	CASSLRGMDEKLFF	TGTGCCAGCAGTTTGAGGGGGATGGATGAAAAACTGTTTTTT
TRBJ2-1	TRBV6-6	.	.	CASSCSATRYEQFF	TGTGCCAGCAGTTGCTCAGCGACTAGGTATGAGCAGTTCTTC
TRBJ1-1	TRBV7-3	.	.	CASSRSGVREAFF	TGTGCCAGCAGCAGATCTGGGGTTCGGGAAGCTTTCTTT
TRBJ1-1	TRBV6-1	.	.	CASSEGGNTEALF	TGTGCCAGCAGTGAAGGGGGGAACACTGAAGCTCTCTTT
TRBJ2-1	TRBV5-1	few	TRBD1	CASRLGQGSYNEQFF	TGCGCCAGCAGGTTGGGACAGGGCTCCTACAATGAGCAGTTCTTC
TRBJ2-2	TRBV7-7	.	TRBD2	CARTGVRSSAGDGTGELFF	TGTGCTAGGACTGGGGTACGATCTTCGGCGGGAGATGGGACCGGGGAGCTGTTTTTT
TRBJ1-1	TRBV6-5	many	.	CASSYAGTTEAFF	TGTGCCAGCAGTTACGCAGGGACCACTGAAGCTTTCTTT
TRBJ2-1	TRBV5-1	.	.	CASSQYSSYNEQFF	TGCGCCAGCAGTCAGTATAGCTCCTACAATGAGCAGTTCTTC
TRBJ2-4	TRBV20-1	.	.	CSAREFGQTKAKNIQYF	TGCAGTGCTAGAGAATTCGGACAAACAAAAGCCAAAAACATTCAGTACTTC
TRBJ2-5	TRBV7-8	.	.	CASSLVLSRETQYF	TGTGCCAGCAGCTTAGTTCTGAGCAGGGAGACCCAGTACTTC
TRBJ2-3	TRBV29-1	.	.	CSESGRSTDTQYF	TGCAGCGAATCGGGCAGGAGCACAGATACGCAGTATTTT
TRBJ2-3	TRBV11-2	few	.	CASNPGVSTDTQYF	TGTGCCAGCAACCCAGGGGTTAGCACAGATACGCAGTATTTT
TRBJ2-1	TRBV12-3/TRBV12-4	once	TRBD2	CASSLSSGAYNEQFF	TGTGCCAGCAGTTTAAGTAGCGGGGCCTACAATGAGCAGTTCTTC
TRBJ1-2	TRBV6-5	.	.	CASSYVSGTKGYTF	TGTGCCAGCAGTTACGTTTCCGGGACGAAAGGCTACACCTTC
TRBJ2-7	TRBV28	many	.	CASTSDRHTYEQYF	TGTGCCAGCACCTCCGACAGGCACACCTACGAGCAGTACTTC
TRBJ2-1	TRBV6-1	.	TRBD2	CASSAMPGTSGRGEQFF	TGTGCCAGCAGTGCTATGCCGGGGACTAGCGGGAGGGGTGAGCAGTTCTTC
TRBJ2-5	TRBV7-2	once	.	CASSSVPGRGNQETQYF	TGTGCCAGCAGCTCCGTACCCGGTAGGGGAAACCAAGAGACCCAGTACTTC
TRBJ1-2	TRBV20-1	.	.	CAYRIRYGYTF	TGCGCCTACAGGATTCGCTATGGCTACACCTTC
TRBJ1-5	TRBV24-1	many	.	CATSDFRGNQPQHF	TGTGCCACCAGTGATTTCAGGGGCAATCAGCCCCAGCATTTT
TRBJ2-7	TRBV12-3/TRBV12-4	.	.	CASSLGQGTVVQYF	TGTGCCAGCAGTTTAGGCCAGGGGACGGTGGTGCAGTACTTC
TRBJ2-7	TRBV27	once	TRBD2	CAGSGRGHYEQYF	TGTGCCGGTAGCGGGAGAGGCCACTACGAGCAGTACTTC
TRBJ2-3	TRBV27	few	.	CASSLGNTGGAQYF	TGTGCCAGCAGTTTAGGAAATACAGGGGGGGCCCAGTACTTT
TRBJ1-2	TRBV6-1	.	.	CASRGRGSYGYTF	TGTGCCAGCAGGGGCAGGGGTTCCTATGGCTACACCTTC
TRBJ1-1	TRBV3-1	.	TRBD1	CASTLADRGHEAFF	TGTGCCAGCACCCTAGCCGACAGGGGCCATGAAGCTTTCTTT
TRBJ2-7	TRBV20-1	.	.	CSARDLAQSYEQYF	TGCAGTGCTAGGGACCTAGCGCAATCCTACGAGCAGTACTTC
TRBJ2-7	TRBV3-1	.	.	CASSQDTPIGVGYEQYF	TGTGCCAGCAGCCAAGATACCCCCATCGGGGTGGGTTACGAGCAGTACTTC
TRBJ2-5	TRBV4-2	.	.	CASSQGVTFQETQYF	TGTGCCAGCAGCCAAGGTGTAACTTTCCAAGAGACCCAGTACTTC
TRBJ2-4	TRBV30	.	.	CAWSVPGSKNIQYF	TGTGCCTGGAGTGTCCCGGGGTCCAAAAACATTCAGTACTTC
TRBJ2-1	TRBV27	.	TRBD1	CASSLSRQGARNEQFF	TGTGCCAGCAGTTTATCCAGACAGGGGGCAAGGAATGAGCAGTTCTTC
TRBJ1-6	TRBV20-1	.	.	CSAPRAQGRFNSPLHF	TGCAGTGCTCCCAGGGCTCAGGGACGATTTAATTCACCCCTCCACTTT
TRBJ2-6	TRBV29-1	.	.	CSVAGGANVLTF	TGCAGCGTTGCTGGTGGGGCCAACGTCCTGACTTTC
TRBJ2-3	TRBV10-3	.	.	CATLRGRQSTDTQYF	TGTGCCACCTTGAGGGGGAGGCAAAGCACAGATACGCAGTATTTT
TRBJ2-7	TRBV3-1	few	TRBD2	CASSLGLAVAYEQYF	TGTGCCAGCAGCCTCGGACTAGCGGTTGCCTACGAGCAGTACTTC
TRBJ2-7	TRBV6-6	few	TRBD2	CASNSAGSSYEQYF	TGTGCCAGTAACTCAGCGGGAAGCTCCTACGAGCAGTACTTC
TRBJ1-5	TRBV12-3/TRBV12-4	.	.	CASSTGDGNQPQHF	TGTGCCAGCAGCACAGGCGATGGCAATCAGCCCCAGCATTTT
TRBJ1-1	TRBV12-3/TRBV12-4	few	.	CASSGDGHTEAFF	TGTGCCAGCAGTGGGGACGGACACACTGAAGCTTTCTTT
TRBJ2-7	TRBV29-1	.	TRBD1	CSVEDPGGASYF	TGCAGCGTTGAAGATCCAGGGGGCGCATCGTACTTC
TRBJ2-5	TRBV20-1	few	.	CSAGNTETQYF	TGCAGTGCCGGCAATACAGAGACCCAGTACTTC
TRBJ2-3	TRBV20-1	many	TRBD2	CSARATSGIPDTQYF	TGCAGTGCTAGAGCCACTAGCGGGATACCAGATACGCAGTATTTT
TRBJ2-5	TRBV28	.	TRBD2	CASGFSGGRETQYF	TGTGCCAGCGGTTTCAGCGGGGGCCGGGAGACCCAGTACTTC
TRBJ2-5	TRBV7-2	once	.	CASSVQGRETQYF	TGTGCCAGCAGCGTGCAGGGTAGAGAGACCCAGTACTTC
TRBJ2-5	TRBV20-1	.	TRBD1	CSARGQGFWIGEETQYF	TGCAGTGCTAGGGGACAGGGGTTCTGGATTGGGGAAGAGACCCAGTACTTC
TRBJ2-1	TRBV28	few	.	CASSGSRGEQFF	TGTGCCAGCAGCGGGAGTAGAGGTGAGCAGTTCTTC
TRBJ2-1	TRBV20-1	few	TRBD2	CSASEASGTNNEQLF	TGCAGTGCTAGTGAAGCTAGCGGGACCAACAATGAGCAGCTCTTC
TRBJ1-1	TRBV5-5	few	TRBD1	CASSLVWDRAAFF	TGTGCCAGCAGCTTGGTCTGGGACAGGGCTGCTTTCTTT
TRBJ2-3	TRBV29-1	.	.	CSGGLYTDTQYF	TGCAGCGGAGGACTCTACACAGATACGCAGTATTTT
TRBJ2-7	TRBV29-1	.	.	CSVGPRGRYEQYF	TGCAGCGTTGGACCCAGGGGACGGTACGAGCAGTACTTC
TRBJ1-4	TRBV7-6	.	.	CASSLRATNEKLFF	TGTGCCAGCAGCTTACGAGCAACTAATGAAAAACTGTTTTTT
TRBJ2-1	TRBV29-1	.	.	CSGRLNEQFF	TGCAGCGGACGACTGAATGAGCAGTTCTTC
TRBJ2-4	TRBV28	.	TRBD2	CAGREGIENIQYF	TGTGCCGGCAGGGAGGGTATTGAGAACATTCAGTACTTC
TRBJ2-4	TRBV5-1	.	.	CASSLETDLAKNIQYF	TGCGCCAGCAGCTTGGAGACGGATTTAGCCAAAAACATTCAGTACTTC
TRBJ1-3	TRBV5-1	few	.	CASSLEAGSAGNTIYF	TGCGCCAGCAGCTTGGAAGCGGGATCGGCTGGAAACACCATATATTTT
TRBJ2-5	TRBV9	.	.	CASSVDGTPAETQYF	TGTGCCAGCAGCGTAGACGGGACCCCCGCGGAGACCCAGTACTTC